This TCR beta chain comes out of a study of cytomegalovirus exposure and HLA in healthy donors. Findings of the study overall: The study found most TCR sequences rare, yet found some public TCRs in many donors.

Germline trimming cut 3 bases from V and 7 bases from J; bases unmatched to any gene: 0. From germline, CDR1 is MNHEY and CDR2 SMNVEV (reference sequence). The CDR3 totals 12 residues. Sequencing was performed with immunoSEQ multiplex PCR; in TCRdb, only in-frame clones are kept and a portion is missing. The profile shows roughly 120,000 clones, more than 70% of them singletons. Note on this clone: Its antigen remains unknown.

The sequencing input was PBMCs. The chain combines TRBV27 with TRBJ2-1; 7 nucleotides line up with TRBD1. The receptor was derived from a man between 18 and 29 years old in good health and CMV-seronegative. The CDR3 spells CASSFRGNEQFF. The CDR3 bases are TGTGCCAGCAGTTTCAGGGGGAATGAGCAGTTCTTC.